The rows below give T cell receptor beta chains drawn from one sample of a study of CXCR3-negative and CXCR3-positive naive CD8 T cells. TCRdb re-called the 5' RACE reads and gives one entry per CDR3 protein, without DNA. Here the sample table reports about 38,000 distinct CDR3 sequences. The source material was memory CD8+ T cells from blood. All receptors derive from a human donor in good health. Some clones in this sample may be carry-over from other donors' samples. Each CDR3 is given with its conserved first and last residue. Each record gives: J gene, V gene, clone size, CDR3 protein. Not all rows give a size; the values are once, few, many and, for expanded clones, a class.

TRBJ1-1,TRBV5-1,-,CASSPGTGDTEAFF
TRBJ2-2,TRBV28,-,CASRGDLNTGELFF
TRBJ2-7,TRBV6-4,medium-sized,CASSEGTGSYEQYF
TRBJ1-5,TRBV20-1,-,CSAGTGGDVQPQHF
TRBJ2-7,TRBV18,-,CASSPPPGLYEQYF
TRBJ1-1,TRBV28,-,CASSIPQGMNTEAFF
TRBJ1-4,TRBV7-9,-,CASSLAPSSEKLFF
TRBJ2-1,TRBV18,-,CASSPRKGNEQFF
TRBJ2-5,TRBV5-1,-,CASHRYQETQYF
TRBJ2-1,TRBV14,-,CASSQWPSDEQFF
TRBJ2-5,TRBV19,-,CATARLAGEETQYF
TRBJ2-1,TRBV6-4,-,CASSDLTGGNEQFF
TRBJ1-1,TRBV20-1,-,CNARDLNTEAFF
TRBJ2-7,TRBV6-2/TRBV6-3,-,CASSLLAGVTYEQYF
TRBJ2-1,TRBV6-4,-,CASSESAGQANEQFF
TRBJ1-2,TRBV12-3/TRBV12-4,-,CASSPRTGNYTYGYTF
TRBJ2-7,TRBV29-1,-,CSVEREDRGYEQYF
TRBJ2-3,TRBV5-5,-,CASSPTGVTTDTQYF
TRBJ2-7,TRBV20-1,-,CSARYRGNPEQYF
TRBJ2-7,TRBV12-3/TRBV12-4,-,CASTFGQGAQYEQYF
TRBJ2-7,TRBV28,-,CASSSYRGLRNEQYF
TRBJ2-1,TRBV7-6,-,CASSRPTSESEQFF
TRBJ2-1,TRBV12-3/TRBV12-4,-,CASSKDARNEQFF
TRBJ2-3,TRBV29-1,-,CSVEAYGAGDTQYF
TRBJ2-1,TRBV7-6,-,CASSPGPSGGAGQFF
TRBJ2-7,TRBV28,-,CASSFVTGPYEQYF
TRBJ2-7,TRBV6-5,-,CASRIFSGRALEQYF
TRBJ2-7,TRBV29-1,-,CSVEFNSYEQYF
TRBJ1-5,TRBV15,-,CATSRDWGTVWPQHF
TRBJ2-1,TRBV27,-,CASRNSGTNNEQFF
TRBJ1-5,TRBV4-2,-,CASSQFLGNQPQHF
TRBJ1-1,TRBV7-2,-,CASSFTGGTEAFF
TRBJ2-7,TRBV6-5,-,CASRLQGEENEQYF
TRBJ2-7,TRBV20-1,-,CSARAYSGDEQYF
TRBJ2-1,TRBV20-1,-,CSARVVGTEVHEQFF
TRBJ2-7,TRBV7-9,-,CASSPGPSYEQYF
TRBJ2-1,TRBV6-6,-,CASSGTSGNHNEQFF
TRBJ1-1,TRBV20-1,-,CSASSYTNTEAFF
TRBJ2-7,TRBV29-1,-,CSASPEQSSYEQYF
TRBJ2-7,TRBV19,-,CASSFGDRGTYEQYF
TRBJ2-5,TRBV20-1,medium-sized,CSARGGKAETQYF
TRBJ2-1,TRBV7-3,-,CASSLYGDEQFF
TRBJ1-1,TRBV2,-,CASGSGVGTEAFF
TRBJ2-7,TRBV14,-,CASSQLTGSSYEQYF
TRBJ2-5,TRBV7-7,-,CASSYSGGADETQYF
TRBJ2-1,TRBV11-2,-,CASSKTSGGYNEQFF
TRBJ1-1,TRBV11-2,-,CASSFIDRDTEAFF
TRBJ2-7,TRBV28,-,CASSPPGQVSYEQYF
TRBJ2-3,TRBV29-1,-,CSGRTSGALDTQYF
TRBJ1-1,TRBV7-9,-,CASRRPGTGGSEAFF
TRBJ2-1,TRBV7-9,-,CASSTPRQRTYNEQFF
TRBJ2-2,TRBV10-3,-,CAISEEGRTGEPGELFF
TRBJ2-1,TRBV3-1,-,CASSQGLTGRVEQFF
TRBJ2-3,TRBV14,-,CASSQVVNTQYF
TRBJ2-7,TRBV7-9,-,CASSLTSRTPYEQYF